Listed below are T cell receptor beta chains from one sample, sequenced in a study of response to subunit inactivated influenza vaccine. TCRdb re-derived calls from the RT-PCR reads in MiXCR, one entry per CDR3 protein. The data show 500,000 to 550,000 distinct CDR3 sequences, under 30% seen once. The data also belong to a second study, concerning T cells expressing NK-cell markers.

Sequencing was performed on CD4+ T cells sorted from PBMCs, taken 12 days after vaccination. These TCRs come from a man between 45 and 60 years old who received an inactivated influenza vaccine. The conserved cysteine and the conserved F or W are not part of the CDR3 here.

TRBV28	TRBJ2-5	ASSPSRQGAGETQY
TRBV4-2	TRBJ2-1	ASSEDFGGGALVREQF
TRBV5-1	TRBJ1-5	ASSYQGAVGQPQH
TRBV3-1	TRBJ2-1	ASSQSAYRVSYNEQF
TRBV9	TRBJ2-3	ASSAERLTDTQY
TRBV4-2	TRBJ2-2	ASSQEILAQNTGELF
TRBV20-1	TRBJ2-4	SAGRILVAKNIQY
TRBV29-1	TRBJ1-1	SVGDTEAF
TRBV5-1	TRBJ1-2	ASSFEGAGYT
TRBV18	TRBJ1-1	ASSRQGSGEAF
TRBV7-9	TRBJ2-1	ASSRDRGVYNEQF
TRBV6-5	TRBJ1-1	ASNTRSTEAF
TRBV18	TRBJ2-1	ASSAGTHNEQF
TRBV4-2	TRBJ2-1	ASSQDLGLAGGNEQF
TRBV7-2	TRBJ2-7	ASSLAVASDPPPGEQY
TRBV6-2/TRBV6-3	TRBJ2-2	ASSYSRAGELF
TRBV2	TRBJ1-2	ASSADTFSNYGYT
TRBV25-1	TRBJ2-7	ASGHWTEGHEQY
TRBV18	TRBJ2-7	ASSRTGTVNYEQY
TRBV10-3	TRBJ2-5	AISEPGTGGFGTQY
TRBV5-1	TRBJ2-7	ASSLAGGTVNYEQY
TRBV5-1	TRBJ1-1	ASSLEGGFGTEAF
TRBV15	TRBJ2-3	ATSIGQKTQY
TRBV29-1	TRBJ2-3	SVAVLLSTDTQY
TRBV12-3/TRBV12-4	TRBJ2-1	ASTSLAVSYNEQF
TRBV6-2/TRBV6-3	TRBJ2-5	ASRRGTGPSQETQY
TRBV10-3	TRBJ1-2	AISDQLGYT
TRBV5-1	TRBJ2-1	ASSLALAGGGVNEQF
TRBV7-2	TRBJ1-1	ASSRKRTGTEAF
TRBV15	TRBJ2-5	ATSRDRGPQETQY
TRBV20-1	TRBJ2-1	SARGTSAYNEQF
TRBV20-1	TRBJ2-3	SARGPSGRGSTNTQY
TRBV4-3	TRBJ1-1	ASSQSRTGGRNTEAF
TRBV10-3	TRBJ2-3	AISGPLAGTDTQY
TRBV10-3	TRBJ1-4	AIRQGWGTNEKLF
TRBV28	TRBJ2-1	ASSPSNEQF
TRBV27	TRBJ1-1	ASSLMTGGQAF
TRBV29-1	TRBJ2-7	SVGLTTGGRVEQY
TRBV7-2	TRBJ2-5	ASSRPGAAPLQETQY
TRBV5-1	TRBJ1-1	ASSLVGGRGDGEAF
TRBV15	TRBJ2-1	ATSSTGTSNEQF
TRBV12-3/TRBV12-4	TRBJ2-7	ASSSVGTGREQY
TRBV5-1	TRBJ1-5	ASSLEWGNQPQH
TRBV6-2/TRBV6-3	TRBJ1-1	ASSSVLQSEAF
TRBV20-1	TRBJ2-3	SARDSESSTDTQY
TRBV20-1	TRBJ2-7	SADGGLAGAYEQY
TRBV15	TRBJ1-2	ATSRDLGQGTRYGYT
TRBV28	TRBJ2-3	ASSLLGGNTQY